The 26 T cell receptor beta chains below come from one sample, sequenced in a study of shared clonotypes between healthy human individuals. Repertoires were generated with immunoSEQ multiplex PCR, while TCRdb's copy carries only in-frame clones and drops some. The profile covers some 2,100,000 clones, with approximately 94% appearing a single time and around 1.7% taken by the ten largest. Terminally differentiated effector memory CD45RA+ cells were excluded from the naive CD8 cells, which were CD45RO-negative and positively selected for CCR7. Sequences were obtained from naive CD8+ T cells from PBMCs. These receptors all come from a man between 18 and 29 years old in good health. Some clones in this sample may be carry-over from other donors' samples.

The genes are TRBV4-3 and TRBJ1-3, with D possibly matching TRBD1 (5 bases). This CDR3 is 17 amino acids long. Germline CDR1 and CDR2: LGHNA and YSLEER. V shed 3 bases and J shed 7 bases, with 22 bases lying between them. The CDR3 nucleotides are TGCGCCAGCAGCCAGACTCATAAGGGGTTCCCGGGGAACACCATATATTTT. This gives the protein CASSQTHKGFPGNTIYF.

This chain joins TRBV9 and TRBJ2-1; the match to TRBD2 covers 12 bases. There are 16 residues in the CDR3. The trim removed 4 bases at V and 7 bases at J, leaving 9 bases unmatched. The germline V gene has CDR1 SGDLS and CDR2 YYNGEE. CDR3 DNA sequence: TGTGCCAGCAGCCCCCGAGGACTAGCGGGAAGGAATGAGCAGTTCTTC. Translation: CASSPRGLAGRNEQFF.

The chain combines TRBV28 with TRBJ1-6; D remains ambiguous. The CDR3 is 18 amino acids. Germline CDR1 is MDHEN and CDR2 is SYDVKM. V was clipped by 7 bases and J by 0 bases, with 19 bases between them. The CDR3 DNA sequence: TGTGCCAGCATCTCTGTGGGAACACTGAGCTCCTATAATTCACCCCTCCACTTT. Its translation: CASISVGTLSSYNSPLHF.

This clone came up a few times. This chain uses TRBV7-3 with TRBJ2-5; D tentatively reads TRBD1 or TRBD2 (5 bases each). Trimming shortened V by 5 bases and J by 4 bases, and 11 bases separated the two germline ends. The germline CDR1 and CDR2 sequences are SGHTA and FQGTGA. This CDR3 has 13 residues. CDR3 sequence: CASSPGPGETQYF. The CDR3 DNA reads TGTGCCAGCAGCCCGGGACCGGGAGAGACCCAGTACTTC. The full variable domain, its missing parts supplied by reference TRBV7-3 and TRBJ2-5, is GAGVSQTPSNKVTEKGKYVELRCDPISGHTALYWYRQSLGQGPEFLIYFQGTGAADDSGLPNDRFFAVRPEGSVSTLKIQRTERGDSAVYLCASSPGPGETQYFGPGTRLLVL.

A note on this clone: Other DNA sequences in this specimen translate into the identical CDR3. The gene calls are TRBV7-9 and TRBJ2-1; 8 bases match TRBD2. CDR1 and CDR2 from the germline V gene are SEHNR and FQNEAQ (reference sequence). V lost 5 bases, J lost 8 bases, and 2 bases stayed unmatched. This CDR3 has 12 residues. The CDR3 region has the DNA TGTGCCAGCAGCGGACTAGCAGATGAGCAGTTCTTC. Residues: CASSGLADEQFF. The full variable domain, in which reference TRBV7-9 and TRBJ2-1 provide the parts outside the CDR3, is DTGVSQNPRHKITKRGQNVTFRCDPISEHNRLYWYRQTLGQGPEFLTYFQNEAQLEKSRLLSDRFSAERPKGSFSTLEIQRTEQGDSAMYLCASSGLADEQFFGPGTRLTVL.

The J gene is TRBJ2-1, the V gene TRBV7-8; 8 bases are shared with TRBD2. Germline V gene lookup returns CDR1 SGHVS and CDR2 FQNEAQ. The CDR3 extends over 15 amino acids. V was pared by 2 bases and J by 7 bases, with 7 bases of the junction left unmatched. In DNA, the CDR3 is TGTGCCAGCAGCTTAATCTTGGGCGGGAGGAATGAGCAGTTCTTC. This gives the protein CASSLILGGRNEQFF.

The gene calls are TRBV6-5 and TRBJ1-1, with D perhaps matching TRBD1 (5 bases). Germline-derived CDR1 and CDR2 are MNHEY and SVGAGI. V was shortened by 4 bases and J by 4 bases, with 10 bases between the two germline ends. This CDR3 spans 13 amino acids. CDR3 loop: CASSFGGGTEAFF. CDR3 in DNA: TGTGCCAGCAGTTTCGGGGGGGGCACTGAAGCTTTCTTT.

V gene TRBV28 combines with J gene TRBJ2-1; TRBD2 matches 12 bases. After removal of 7 bases from V and 8 bases from J, the junction contained 18 bases not matched to a gene. The CDR3 has 18 residues. CDR1 and CDR2 (germline): MDHEN, SYDVKM. CDR3 sequence (DNA): TGTGCCAGCACCAGTTTTAAGGCTAGCGGGAGGGGCGGCGATGAGCAGTTCTTC. Amino acids: CASTSFKASGRGGDEQFF.

This clone appeared once. The gene calls are TRBV19 and TRBJ2-5, with unresolved D. This CDR3 comprises 15 residues. CDR1 is LNHDA and CDR2 is SQIVND in the germline V gene (reference sequence). V lost 4 bases to trimming and J lost 5 bases, with 17 bases between them. CDR3 residues: CASSRRDGPRETQYF. The CDR3 bases are TGTGCCAGTAGTAGACGCGACGGGCCGAGGGAGACCCAGTACTTC.

The chain carries TRBV11-3 and TRBJ2-7; D is unclear. From germline, CDR1 is SGHNT and CDR2 YENEEA. The CDR3 extends over 13 amino acids. V was trimmed by 5 bases and J by 3 bases, leaving 11 bases between them. CDR3 in amino acids: CASSPGRNYEQYF. CDR3 coding DNA: TGTGCCAGCAGCCCCGGACGGAACTACGAGCAGTACTTC.

J is TRBJ2-1 and V is TRBV27; tentatively, D is TRBD2 (6 bases). Per germline, CDR1 MNHEY and CDR2 SMNVEV (reference sequence). The germline V and J ends were trimmed by 3 bases and 2 bases, with 11 bases remaining between them. The CDR3 consists of 15 residues. CDR3 residues: CASSFGGTAYNEQFF. The CDR3, as DNA: TGTGCCAGCAGTTTTGGGGGGACTGCCTACAATGAGCAGTTCTTC.

The rearrangement joins TRBV5-4 to TRBJ2-7; the match to TRBD1 covers 8 bases. The CDR3 is 14 amino acids. Germline lookup yields CDR1 SGHNT and CDR2 YYREEE (reference sequence). Trimming at V came to 4 bases and at J to 0 bases, leaving 3 bases not matched to a gene. The CDR3: CASSAGQVSYEQYF. The CDR3, as DNA: TGTGCCAGCAGCGCGGGACAGGTCTCCTACGAGCAGTACTTC.

The gene calls are TRBV6-5 and TRBJ1-1; perhaps TRBD1 as D (6 bases). CDR3 length: 15 amino acids. Germline V gene lookup returns CDR1 MNHEY and CDR2 SVGAGI. V lost 7 bases, J lost 4 bases, and 19 bases lay in between. The CDR3 is CASTDLTGSGTEAFF. For the CDR3, the DNA is TGTGCCAGCACCGACCTGACAGGCTCGGGCACTGAAGCTTTCTTT.

V gene TRBV6-1 combines with J gene TRBJ2-7; possibly TRBD1 for D (6 bases). V lost 4 bases, J lost 5 bases, and 12 bases lay in between. Germline values: CDR1 MNHNS, CDR2 SASEGT. The CDR3 loop spans 13 amino acids. DNA of the CDR3: TGTGCCAGCAGTGTCACAGGGTTCAACGAGCAGTACTTC. Translating gives CASSVTGFNEQYF.

V usage is TRBV2 and J usage is TRBJ1-1; 12 bases are shared with TRBD1. CDR1 and CDR2 from the germline V gene are SNHLY and FYNNEI. V shed 10 bases and J 1 base; nucleotides not matched to a gene: 4. This CDR3 is built from 14 residues. The CDR3 region is CATGTGGRNTEAFF. DNA of the CDR3: TGTGCCACTGGGACAGGGGGCAGGAACACTGAAGCTTTCTTT.

This rearrangement joins TRBV4-1 to TRBJ1-4, with TRBD1 matching 9 bases. J was trimmed by 7 bases and V by 2 bases; bases with no gene match: 8. Per germline, CDR1 MGHRA and CDR2 YSYEKL. This CDR3 is built from 16 residues. CDR3 sequence (DNA): TGCGCCAGCAGCCAACGTAAACGGGACAGGGCTGAAAAACTGTTTTTT. Translating gives CASSQRKRDRAEKLFF.

Of note for this clone: Other DNA sequences in this specimen translate into the identical CDR3. V usage is TRBV9 and J usage is TRBJ2-1; 8 nucleotides align to TRBD2. The junction had 3 bases not matched to a gene; V was cut back by 3 bases and J by 1 base. This CDR3 is 15 amino acids long. The germline V gene encodes CDR1 SGDLS and CDR2 YYNGEE. The CDR3 bases are TGTGCCAGCAGCGCAAGCGGGGGTTCCTACAATGAGCAGTTCTTC. It is translated as CASSASGGSYNEQFF.

This chain uses TRBV9 with TRBJ1-4; no firm D call. The germline V gene encodes CDR1 SGDLS and CDR2 YYNGEE. The CDR3 length is 14 residues. Trimming took off 0 bases at V and 3 bases at J, with 6 bases between the two ends. CDR3 in amino acids: CASSVGRPNEKLFF. The DNA of the CDR3 is TGTGCCAGCAGCGTAGGCAGACCTAATGAAAAACTGTTTTTT.

The gene calls are TRBV5-4 and TRBJ2-7; 8 positions agree with TRBD1. Trimming cost V 9 bases and J 1 base; bases outside gene matches: 9. Germline V gene sequence: CDR1 SGHNT, CDR2 YYREEE (reference sequence). The CDR3 contains 14 residues. The DNA of the CDR3 is TGTGCCATCTCCCACCGGGACAGGTCCTACGAGCAGTACTTC. The encoded protein is CAISHRDRSYEQYF.

The chain recombines TRBV7-3 with TRBJ1-1; possibly TRBD1 for D (5 bases). The germline gives CDR1 SGHTA, CDR2 FQGTGA. Trimming left V 0 bases short and J 6 bases short, with 8 bases between. The CDR3 covers 13 residues. The chain's CDR3 is CASSLTGTAEAFF. CDR3 DNA: TGTGCCAGCAGCTTAACCGGGACGGCTGAAGCTTTCTTT.

The V gene is TRBV30, the J gene TRBJ2-3, with 7 positions matching TRBD1. Germline V lookup: CDR1 GTSNPN, CDR2 SVGIG (reference sequence). Trimming removed 3 bases from V and 6 bases from J; junction bases left unmatched: 12. The CDR3 sequence is 15 residues long. The CDR3 protein is CAWSEQGIVSDTQYF. DNA of the CDR3: TGTGCCTGGAGCGAACAGGGGATAGTATCTGATACGCAGTATTTT. The full variable domain, completed using reference TRBV30 and TRBJ2-3, is SQTIHQWPATLVQPVGSPLSLECTVEGTSNPNLYWYRQAAGRGLQLLFYSVGIGQISSEVPQNLSASRPQDRQFILSSKKLLLSDSGFYLCAWSEQGIVSDTQYFGPGTRLTVL.

V is TRBV2 and J is TRBJ2-3; no reliable D call. Trimming took off 6 bases at V and 6 bases at J, with 22 bases between the two ends. Germline V gives CDR1 SNHLY, CDR2 FYNNEI. This CDR3 has 16 residues. The CDR3 loop reads CASSAPGRQSKDTQYF. Written as DNA, the CDR3 is TGTGCCAGCAGCGCCCCTGGACGCCAATCAAAGGATACGCAGTATTTT. The full variable domain, rest sourced from reference TRBV2 and TRBJ2-3, is EPEVTQTPSHQVTQMGQEVILRCVPISNHLYFYWYRQILGQKVEFLVSFYNNEISEKSEIFDDQFSVERPDGSNFTLKIRSTKLEDSAMYFCASSAPGRQSKDTQYFGPGTRLTVL.

The V call is TRBV7-9, the J call TRBJ2-7; TRBD1 matches 7 bases. Unmatched junction bases numbered 8, after V lost 5 bases and J lost 1 base. The germline gives CDR1 SEHNR, CDR2 FQNEAQ (reference sequence). This CDR3 is built from 15 residues. DNA of the CDR3: TGTGCCAGCAGCCGAAGGGACAGCCTATCCTACGAGCAGTACTTC. Translation: CASSRRDSLSYEQYF.

The rearrangement uses TRBV7-9 and TRBJ1-2, with D tentatively TRBD1 (5 bases). CDR3 length equals 12 residues. CDR1 and CDR2 (germline): SEHNR, FQNEAQ (reference sequence). Trimming cost V 2 bases and J 12 bases, with 13 bases left between them. CDR3 DNA: TGTGCCAGCAGCTTACAGACGGGAGGGGACACCTTC. Amino acid sequence: CASSLQTGGDTF.

The chain recombines TRBV2 with TRBJ1-2; D may be TRBD1 (6 bases). There are 16 residues in the CDR3. In germline, CDR1 is SNHLY, CDR2 FYNNEI. With 7 bases removed from V and 2 bases from J, the gap between germline ends came to 20 bases. CDR3 region: CASNLSRERGNYGYTF. The CDR3 DNA reads TGTGCCAGCAACTTGTCCAGGGAGAGGGGGAACTATGGCTACACCTTC.

The rearrangement links TRBV7-8 to TRBJ1-2; TRBD1 matches 9 bases. The CDR3 runs 14 residues. Per germline, CDR1 SGHVS and CDR2 FQNEAQ. V was pared by 8 bases and J by 2 bases, with 6 bases of the junction left unmatched. CDR3 sequence (DNA): TGTGCCAGCGCTCACAGGGGGCGGAACTATGGCTACACCTTC. It translates to CASAHRGRNYGYTF.